The 10 T cell receptor beta chains given below trace back to one sample, sequenced in a study of neurological immune-mediated disorders. From the 5' RACE reads, TCRdb called clonotypes with MiXCR, one entry per CDR3 protein. The profile shows fewer than 40,000 distinct CDR3 sequences, about 4.8% of them singletons. The specimen sequenced was CD4+ T cells from blood. These receptors originate from a man between 18 and 35 years old in good health.

This clonotype was seen at least ten times. The genes are TRBV28 and TRBJ1-1; TRBD1 matches 8 bases. V was pared by 2 bases and J by 13 bases, with 6 bases of the junction left unmatched. The CDR3 is 12 amino acids. CDR1 and CDR2 (germline): MDHEN, SYDVKM. CDR3 sequence: CASSLTTGVGFF. The CDR3 DNA reads TGTGCCAGCAGTTTAACGACAGGGGTCGGTTTCTTT.

This clonotype was seen many times. V is TRBV20-1 and J is TRBJ2-7; 7 bases align to TRBD2. This CDR3 contains 13 residues. Trimming took 6 bases from V and 2 from J; bases not matched to a gene: 7. Germline loops: CDR1 DFQATT, CDR2 SNEGSKA (reference sequence). In DNA form, the CDR3 reads TGCAGTGCCGAAATAGCGGGCACCTACGAGCAGTACTTC. As protein: CSAEIAGTYEQYF.

This clonotype was seen ten or more times. The chain carries TRBV14 and TRBJ1-2, with 7 bases aligning to TRBD1. Germline V gene sequence: CDR1 SGHDN, CDR2 FVKESK. Trimming at V came to 4 bases and at J to 8 bases, leaving 4 bases not matched to a gene. This CDR3 is 12 amino acids long. CDR3 DNA sequence: TGTGCCAGCAGCCCGGACAGGCGCGGCTACACCTTC. This sequence encodes CASSPDRRGYTF.

This clonotype was observed at least ten times. The chain recombines TRBV4-2 with TRBJ1-2; D is possibly TRBD1 (6 bases). The CDR3 covers 13 residues. Trimming took off 4 bases at V and 4 bases at J, with 10 bases between the two ends. Germline CDR1 and CDR2: LGHNA and YNFKEQ. As DNA, the CDR3 is TGTGCCAGCAGCCCGGGGGCCTCCTATGGCTACACCTTC. Its protein product is CASSPGASYGYTF.

In this sample, this clonotype turned up many times. The gene calls are TRBV12-3 or TRBV12-4 and TRBJ1-1; no definite D call. The CDR3 loop spans 13 amino acids. V lost 3 bases to trimming and J lost 7 bases, with 12 bases between them. The CDR3 DNA follows: TGTGCCAGCAGTTTTGGGCTTGGTATTGAAGCTTTCTTT. Its protein is CASSFGLGIEAFF.

This clonotype appeared many times. The chain employs TRBV20-1 and TRBJ2-2, with 9 bases fitting TRBD2. The CDR3 contains 17 residues. The germline V gene encodes CDR1 DFQATT and CDR2 SNEGSKA (reference sequence). Trimming at V came to 0 bases and at J to 1 base, leaving 6 bases not matched to a gene. The CDR3 reads CSARDPGRGGNTGELFF. Here the CDR3 DNA reads TGCAGTGCTAGAGATCCTGGGCGGGGGGGGAACACCGGGGAGCTGTTTTTT.

The table lists this clonotype with many counts. The rearrangement links TRBV10-3 to TRBJ1-1; D is ambiguous. Trimming cost V 2 bases and J 1 base, with 11 bases left between them. Germline assignment: CDR1 ENHRY and CDR2 SYGVKD. The length of the CDR3 is 15 residues. CDR3 nucleotide sequence: TGTGCCATCAGTGAGAGGCAGGCCCGGAACACTGAAGCTTTCTTT. This sequence encodes CAISERQARNTEAFF.

This clonotype occurred many times. The rearrangement joins TRBV20-1 to TRBJ2-5; TRBD1 might be the D (5 bases). Looked up from germline, CDR1 is DFQATT and CDR2 is SNEGSKA (reference sequence). CDR3 length: 10 residues. V lost 5 bases and J lost 9, with 10 bases in between. The CDR3 DNA reads as TGCAGTGCTCTGGGGCATGCCCAGTACTTC. It encodes CSALGHAQYF.

This clonotype was counted ten times or more. The chain is built from TRBV18 and TRBJ1-5, with D possibly being TRBD1 (5 bases). V was shortened by 3 bases and J by 5 bases, with 14 bases between the two germline ends. The CDR3 is made up of 15 amino acids. Per the germline V gene, CDR1 is KGHSH and CDR2 is LQKENI. The CDR3 nucleotides are TGTGCCAGCTCACCTCAAGGGGTGCCGGATCAGCCCCAGCATTTT. Translation gives CASSPQGVPDQPQHF.

This clonotype was observed at least ten times. CDR3: CASSLGGWGIEQYF. As DNA, the CDR3 is TGTGCCAGCAGCTTAGGAGGATGGGGGATCGAGCAGTACTTC. V is TRBV7-9 and J is TRBJ2-7, with D perhaps given as TRBD1 or TRBD2 (5 bases each). This CDR3 has 14 amino acids. Germline V gene sequence: CDR1 SEHNR, CDR2 FQNEAQ (reference sequence). Trimming pared 1 base from V and 6 bases from J, leaving 13 bases between.